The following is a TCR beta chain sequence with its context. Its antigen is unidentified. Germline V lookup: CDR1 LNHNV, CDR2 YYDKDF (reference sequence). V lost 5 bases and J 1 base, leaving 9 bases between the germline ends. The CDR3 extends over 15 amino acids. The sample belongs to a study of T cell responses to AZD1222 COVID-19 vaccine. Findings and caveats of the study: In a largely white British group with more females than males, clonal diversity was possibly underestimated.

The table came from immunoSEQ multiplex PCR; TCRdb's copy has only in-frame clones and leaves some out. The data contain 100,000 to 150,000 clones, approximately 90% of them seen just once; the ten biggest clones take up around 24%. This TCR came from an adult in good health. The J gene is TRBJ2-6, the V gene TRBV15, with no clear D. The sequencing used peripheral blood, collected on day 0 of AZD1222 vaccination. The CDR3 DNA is TGTGCCACCAGCGACACAGATTCTGGGGCCAACGTCCTGACTTTC. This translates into CATSDTDSGANVLTF.